This entry describes one T cell receptor beta chain. Its antigen is undetermined. The table came from immunoSEQ multiplex PCR; TCRdb's copy has only in-frame clones and leaves some out. The sample lists around 69,000 clones; 70% to 85% were seen once. Having been cultured for around ten days, the cells underwent CD4+ T cell isolation. Each person got two doses of an mRNA SARS-CoV-2 vaccine, BNT162b2 or mRNA-1273. These data belong to a study of vaccination effects on CD4 cells after COVID-19. About the study: Antigen-specific CD4+ T cells were expanded (with viral peptide pools) by the ViraFEST assay ahead of sequencing.

The CDR3 spans 15 residues. This clonotype originated in a human donor who received a COVID-19 vaccine. The source material was CD4+ T cells from PBMCs cultured without peptide, sampled after COVID-19 vaccination. The chain employs TRBV1 and TRBJ2-7; the table calls TRBD1, which could not be checked here. TRBV1 is a pseudogene. The CDR3 sequence: CTSSQDNRGPSEQYV. The CDR3 bases are TGCACCAGCAGCCAAGATAACAGGGGGCCCTCCGAGCAGTACGTC.